The 22 T cell receptor beta chains reported below all come from one sample, sequenced in a study of T cell changes during pregnancy in multiple sclerosis. Sequencing was performed with immunoSEQ multiplex PCR; in TCRdb, only in-frame clones are kept and a portion is missing. This sample has tens of thousands of clones, with approximately 91% found just once. The sequencing here drew on CD4+ T cells from peripheral blood mononuclear cells, taken before pregnancy. The origin of the receptors is a female donor with multiple sclerosis, enrolled in a pregnancy study.

J is TRBJ2-3 and V is TRBV7-3; 10 bases fit TRBD1. Germline CDR1 reads SGHTA; CDR2 reads FQGTGA. This CDR3 region has 13 residues. V was pared by 5 bases and J by 4 bases, with 0 bases of the junction left unmatched. The CDR3 sequence: CASSGQGADTQYF. CDR3 bases: TGTGCCAGCAGCGGACAGGGGGCAGATACGCAGTATTTT.

J is TRBJ2-5 and V is TRBV13; 15 bases fit TRBD2. CDR1 and CDR2 (germline): PRHDT, FYEKMQ (reference sequence). With 4 bases clipped from V and 4 bases from J, the junction kept 4 bases outside the gene matches. The CDR3 runs 16 residues. The CDR3 region has the DNA TGTGCCAGCAGCTCGCGGACTAGCGGGGGGGGAGAGACCCAGTACTTC. Translation gives CASSSRTSGGGETQYF.

This clone is labeled medium-sized. The sample carries other DNA sequences with the same CDR3. This rearrangement joins TRBV4-3 to TRBJ1-2; D is possibly TRBD1 (6 bases). V lost 0 bases, J lost 5 bases, and 10 bases lay in between. CDR1 LGHNA and CDR2 YSLEER come from the germline V gene. The CDR3 has 14 residues. The CDR3, as DNA: TGCGCCAGCAGCCAAGAGGGGGCGAGGTATGGCTACACCTTC. Its translation: CASSQEGARYGYTF.

This clone is a singleton in its sample. CDR3: CASSYSPGQGMDTIYF. CDR3 DNA: TGTGCCAGCAGCTATTCGCCGGGACAGGGGATGGACACCATATATTTT. The V and J genes are TRBV11-2 and TRBJ1-3, with TRBD1 identical over 10 bases. The V gene end was trimmed by 4 bases and the J gene end by 8 bases; junction bases not matched to a gene: 11. From germline, CDR1 is SGHAT and CDR2 FQNNGV. This CDR3 has 16 amino acids.

The V gene is TRBV4-3, the J gene TRBJ2-7, with 16 bases lining up with TRBD2. The germline V gene has CDR1 LGHNA and CDR2 YSLEER. V lost 1 base to trimming and J lost 0 bases; unmatched junction nucleotides: 9. The CDR3 extends over 20 amino acids. CDR3 region: CASSQVPPGTSGGVSYEQYF. CDR3 nucleotide sequence: TGCGCCAGCAGCCAAGTTCCCCCCGGGACTAGCGGGGGGGTCTCCTACGAGCAGTACTTC.

The chain recombines TRBV18 with TRBJ1-1; 7 positions agree with TRBD1. J lost 3 bases, V lost 2 bases, and 6 bases had no gene match. The germline V gene has CDR1 KGHSH and CDR2 LQKENI. The length of the CDR3 is 15 residues. The CDR3, as DNA: TGTGCCAGCTCACCATTAGGGGGCGCGGACACTGAAGCTTTCTTT. Translated, it gives CASSPLGGADTEAFF.

The genes are TRBV9 and TRBJ1-1; D call uncertain. The germline V gene has CDR1 SGDLS and CDR2 YYNGEE. There are 14 residues in the CDR3. V was shortened by 4 bases and J by 1 base, with 11 bases between the two germline ends. The CDR3 DNA reads TGTGCCAGCAGCCCCAGTTATCCGAACACTGAAGCTTTCTTT. This translates into CASSPSYPNTEAFF.

The chain recombines TRBV18 with TRBJ1-5; weak D call: TRBD1 (5 bases). Deletions cut 6 bases from V and 4 bases from J, with 16 bases between. The CDR3 is made up of 15 amino acids. The germline CDR1 and CDR2 sequences are KGHSH and LQKENI. CDR3 sequence: CASSSLGGTNQPQHF. CDR3 coding DNA: TGTGCCAGCTCCTCACTCGGGGGGACGAATCAGCCCCAGCATTTT. Combining the CDR3 with reference TRBV18 and TRBJ1-5 gives the whole variable domain NAGVMQNPRHLVRRRGQEARLRCSPMKGHSHVYWYRQLPEEGLKFMVYLQKENIIDESGMPKERFSAEFPKEGPSILRIQQVVRGDSAAYFCASSSLGGTNQPQHFGDGTRLSIL.

The sample holds one count of this clone. The V gene is TRBV6-4, the J gene TRBJ1-2, with D possibly matching TRBD1 (6 bases). V was shortened by 2 bases and J by 0 bases, with 13 bases between the two germline ends. The CDR3 loop spans 16 amino acids. Looked up from germline, CDR1 is MRHNA and CDR2 is SNTAGT. The CDR3 DNA reads as TGTGCCAGCAGTGACGAACAGGGATTCGCTAACTATGGCTACACCTTC. Translating gives CASSDEQGFANYGYTF.

The chain joins TRBV2 to TRBJ1-2; D remains ambiguous. Between the trimmed V and J ends, which lost 7 bases and 4 bases, there was a span of 7 bases. Looked up from germline, CDR1 is SNHLY and CDR2 is FYNNEI. The CDR3 runs 11 residues. CDR3: CASTRSYGYTF. Written as DNA, the CDR3 is TGTGCCAGCACCAGATCCTATGGCTACACCTTC.

This clone appeared once. This chain connects TRBV5-4 to TRBJ2-7; the D gene is possibly TRBD1 (5 bases). This CDR3 region has 14 residues. Germline loops: CDR1 SGHNT, CDR2 YYREEE (reference sequence). V was shortened by 0 bases and J by 0 bases, with 7 bases between the two germline ends. CDR3 sequence: CASSLDQGSYEQYF. In DNA form, the CDR3 reads TGTGCCAGCAGCTTGGATCAGGGCTCCTACGAGCAGTACTTC.

This clone appeared once. The chain joins TRBV10-3 to TRBJ1-1, with D hard to call. Germline V gene sequence: CDR1 ENHRY, CDR2 SYGVKD. CDR3 length: 13 residues. V was shortened by 0 bases and J by 2 bases, with 4 bases between the two germline ends. The DNA of the CDR3 is TGTGCCATCAGTGAGTCCGGTAACACTGAAGCTTTCTTT. This codes for CAISESGNTEAFF.

This clone was observed a few times. This chain uses TRBV28 with TRBJ1-1, with D perhaps TRBD1 (6 bases). The CDR3 sequence is 14 residues long. The V gene's germline CDR1 is MDHEN and CDR2 SYDVKM. The V and J ends lost 8 bases and 0 bases respectively, with 13 bases between them. The CDR3 region is CASGSGELNTEAFF. As DNA, the CDR3 is TGTGCCAGCGGCTCAGGGGAATTGAACACTGAAGCTTTCTTT.

The genes are TRBV20-1 and TRBJ1-1; D might be TRBD1 (5 bases). This CDR3 region has 11 residues. Germline V gene sequence: CDR1 DFQATT, CDR2 SNEGSKA (reference sequence). Trimming cost V 5 bases and J 10 bases, with 14 bases left between them. This CDR3 reads CSAGDFQRAFF. As DNA, the CDR3 is TGCAGTGCTGGGGACTTCCAGCGAGCTTTCTTT.

CDR3 in amino acids: CASSLGGGETQYF. The CDR3 DNA reads TGTGCCAGCAGCTTAGGGGGGGGAGAGACCCAGTACTTC. This chain links TRBV7-6 with TRBJ2-5, with 7 bases fitting TRBD2. The CDR3 has 13 residues. Germline values: CDR1 SGHVS, CDR2 FNYEAQ. V lost 1 base and J lost 4; bases outside the gene matches: 0. Full variable domain (remainder filled in from reference TRBV7-6 and TRBJ2-5): GAGVSQSPRYKVTKRGQDVALRCDPISGHVSLYWYRQALGQGPEFLTYFNYEAQQDKSGLPNDRFSAERPEGSISTLTIQRTEQRDSAMYRCASSLGGGETQYFGPGTRLLVL.

This clone came up a few times. The rearrangement joins TRBV7-3 to TRBJ1-1; no definite D call. The germline CDR1 and CDR2 sequences are SGHTA and FQGTGA. This CDR3 contains 15 residues. V was trimmed by 5 bases and J by 0 bases, leaving 13 bases between them. The CDR3 protein is CASSQGGILNTEAFF. The CDR3 nucleotides are TGTGCCAGCAGCCAAGGAGGCATCCTGAACACTGAAGCTTTCTTT. Full variable domain (missing parts from reference TRBV7-3 and TRBJ1-1): GAGVSQTPSNKVTEKGKYVELRCDPISGHTALYWYRQSLGQGPEFLIYFQGTGAADDSGLPNDRFFAVRPEGSVSTLKIQRTERGDSAVYLCASSQGGILNTEAFFGQGTRLTVV.

This chain joins TRBV7-2 and TRBJ1-1; no clear D. CDR1 is SGHTA and CDR2 is FQGNSA in the germline V gene. The CDR3 is 15 amino acids. V was trimmed by 1 base and J by 0 bases, leaving 9 bases between them. CDR3 bases: TGTGCCAGCAGCTTAGTCGTGGGCTTGAACACTGAAGCTTTCTTT. Its translation is CASSLVVGLNTEAFF.

The table lists this clone with a few counts. The J gene is TRBJ2-1, the V gene TRBV6-6; D is ambiguous. The germline gives CDR1 MNHNY, CDR2 SVGAGI (reference sequence). This CDR3 region has 12 residues. The germline V and J ends were trimmed by 5 bases and 2 bases, with 4 bases remaining between them. Here the CDR3 reads CASSQTYNEQFF. In DNA, the CDR3 is TGTGCCAGCAGTCAGACCTACAATGAGCAGTTCTTC.

The chain links TRBV20-1 to TRBJ1-1; maybe TRBD1 (6 bases). The CDR3 covers 11 residues. The V end lost 4 bases, the J end lost 5 bases, and 8 bases lay between the germline ends. From germline, CDR1 is DFQATT and CDR2 SNEGSKA (reference sequence). The CDR3 loop is CSANRATEAFF. The CDR3 coding sequence is TGCAGTGCTAACAGGGCTACTGAAGCTTTCTTT.

V and J are TRBV6-6 and TRBJ1-1; TRBD1 might be the D (6 bases). V shed 6 bases and J shed 2 bases, with 16 bases lying between them. Germline values: CDR1 MNHNY, CDR2 SVGAGI (reference sequence). The length of the CDR3 is 15 residues. The chain's CDR3 is CASSALGAANTEAFF. The CDR3 region has the DNA TGTGCCAGCAGCGCCCTGGGGGCGGCAAACACTGAAGCTTTCTTT.

This rearrangement joins TRBV6-4 to TRBJ2-3, with TRBD2 matching over 11 bases. Germline V CDR1 and CDR2: MRHNA, SNTAGT. Unmatched junction bases numbered 7, after V lost 6 bases and J lost 2 bases. The length of the CDR3 is 16 residues. CDR3 residues: CASSVLAGASTDTQYF. DNA for the CDR3: TGTGCCAGCAGCGTACTAGCGGGGGCCTCCACAGATACGCAGTATTTT.

This sequence joins TRBV7-9 and TRBJ1-5; 9 bases are a match to TRBD1. The CDR3 has 17 residues. Germline CDR1 reads SEHNR; CDR2 reads FQNEAQ (reference sequence). V gave up 3 bases and J gave up 5 bases; unmatched junction bases: 11. CDR3 DNA sequence: TGTGCCAGCAGCTTGGCCATTGGGACAGGGAGGGATCAGCCCCAGCATTTT. Protein product: CASSLAIGTGRDQPQHF.